The clone carrying this TCR beta chain was seen a handful of times. The antigen remains unidentified. These data are taken from a study of beta chain features in type 1 diabetes. Findings of the study overall: Shortening that was moderate but significant affected the TCRB CDR3s of Type 1 diabetes patients in all four CD4+ subsets.

Expressed TCRB transcripts were sequenced, since all the RNA that had been isolated was reverse transcribed. The data were produced by immunoSEQ multiplex PCR, yet TCRdb's version contains in-frame clones alone and is incomplete. Among 95,000 to 150,000 clones, approximately 15% were seen once, and the ten largest hold about 2.4%. One heparinised blood draw, averaging roughly 120 mL, came from each donor. Germline-derived CDR1 and CDR2 are SNHLY and FYNNEI. CDR3 length equals 14 residues. V shed 6 bases and J 1 base; nucleotides not matched to a gene: 5. The sample taken for sequencing was central memory CD4+ T cells from blood. The TCR was taken from a young man with type 1 diabetes. The chain employs TRBV2 and TRBJ2-5; 7 positions agree with TRBD1. For the CDR3, the DNA is TGTGCCAGCAGCGTGGACAGGATCCAAGAGACCCAGTACTTC. Amino acid sequence: CASSVDRIQETQYF.